This passage covers 32 T cell receptor beta chains from one sample sequenced in a study of blood T cells in healthy people across ages. Combining a sample-barcoded 5' primer with a J-beta primer mix, a second PCR ran for 7 to 11 cycles. From the 5' RACE reads, TCRdb called clonotypes with MiXCR, one entry per CDR3 protein. Counted here are 540,000 or so distinct CDR3 sequences, 24% occurring once; the ten biggest clones make up 8.7%. This sample also appeared in a second study, on T cells of mothers and their children.

Material for sequencing was blood. The source is a boy between 5 and 17 years old in good health.

In the case of this clonotype: One end of the junction is discordant with germline, which a read error may explain. The chain employs TRBV15 and TRBJ2-5; D is ambiguous. Germline CDR1 is LNHNV and CDR2 is YYDKDF (reference sequence). The CDR3 is 12 residues long. This CDR3 reads CAASSLVGTQYF. CDR3 sequence (DNA): TGTGCCGCCAGCAGCCTCGTCGGGACCCAGTACTTC.

This clonotype was detected a few times. This rearrangement joins TRBV2 to TRBJ1-6; unclear D gene. The ends were cut back, 6 bases at V and 7 bases at J, with 7 bases in the middle. CDR3 size: 12 residues. From germline, CDR1 is SNHLY and CDR2 FYNNEI. CDR3 bases: TGTGCCAGCAGGAAAGTGAATTCACCCCTCCACTTT. Encoded protein: CASRKVNSPLHF.

This clonotype was counted between two and nine times. The chain employs TRBV20-1 and TRBJ2-5; D remains unclear. Germline V gene lookup returns CDR1 DFQATT and CDR2 SNEGSKA (reference sequence). Trimming stripped 8 bases from V and 5 bases from J, with 15 bases between. The CDR3 contains 12 residues. The CDR3 region is CSPRRARETQYF. For the CDR3, the DNA is TGCAGTCCTCGACGGGCCAGGGAGACCCAGTACTTC.

In its sample, this clonotype was seen a few times. This chain joins TRBV4-3 and TRBJ1-5; no clear D. Germline values: CDR1 LGHNA, CDR2 YSLEER. The CDR3 sequence is 15 residues long. V lost 0 bases and J lost 1, with 7 bases in between. The CDR3 region has the DNA TGCGCCAGCAGCCAAGATCGGTACAGCAATCAGCCCCAGCATTTT. As protein: CASSQDRYSNQPQHF.

The CDR3 nucleotides are TGTGCCAGCAGCAAAGCGCCTGCAGGGGGTGACTACGAGCAGTACTTC. Encoded protein: CASSKAPAGGDYEQYF. The rearrangement uses TRBV21-1 and TRBJ2-5; the DNA was not used to check the table's D call, TRBD1. The J call may be mistaken, given a closer DNA end match to TRBJ2-7. TRBV21-1 is a pseudogene segment. The CDR3 is made up of 16 amino acids.

The chain uses TRBV4-2 and TRBJ2-7; 9 bases agree with TRBD2. The CDR3 totals 14 residues. Germline-derived CDR1 and CDR2 are LGHNA and YNFKEQ. Losses at the gene ends were 3 bases for V and 3 bases for J; bases not matched to a gene: 3. DNA for the CDR3: TGTGCCAGCAGCCAGCGGGAGGGGAACTACGAGCAGTACTTC. Its protein product is CASSQREGNYEQYF.

The chain carries TRBV4-3 and TRBJ1-6; weak D call: TRBD1 (5 bases). The germline gives CDR1 LGHNA, CDR2 YSLEER. The CDR3 consists of 15 residues. V lost 8 bases to trimming and J lost 8 bases, with 19 bases between them. CDR3 amino acids: CASGEGKHADSPLHF. The CDR3 DNA sequence: TGCGCCAGCGGAGAGGGGAAACACGCTGATTCACCCCTCCACTTT.

This clonotype came up many times. The V call is TRBV6-5, the J call TRBJ2-1; D is unclear. The V gene's germline CDR1 is MNHEY and CDR2 SVGAGI. Trimming took off 5 bases at V and 0 bases at J, with 8 bases between the two ends. The CDR3 is 14 amino acids. CDR3 in DNA: TGTGCCAGCAGTGACGTTAGCTCCTACAATGAGCAGTTCTTC. It is translated as CASSDVSSYNEQFF.

This clonotype has a handful of counts. V gene TRBV7-9 combines with J gene TRBJ2-7; weak D call: TRBD1 (5 bases). The CDR3 is 13 amino acids. The V end was cut by 4 bases, the J end by 6 bases, with 13 bases between. Germline-derived CDR1 and CDR2 are SEHNR and FQNEAQ (reference sequence). CDR3 sequence (DNA): TGTGCCAGCAGCTCCGGACATCTGGGCGAGCAGTACTTC. Encoded protein: CASSSGHLGEQYF. Based on the CDR3 plus reference TRBV7-9 and TRBJ2-7, the full variable domain is DTGVSQNPRHKITKRGQNVTFRCDPISEHNRLYWYRQTLGQGPEFLTYFQNEAQLEKSRLLSDRFSAERPKGSFSTLEIQRTEQGDSAMYLCASSSGHLGEQYFGPGTRLTVT.

The chain uses TRBV7-3 and TRBJ2-2; D is undetermined. Germline values: CDR1 SGHTA, CDR2 FQGTGA. V lost 4 bases, J lost 6 bases, and 12 bases lay in between. The CDR3 spans 14 residues. The CDR3, as DNA: TGTGCCAGCAGCTCCATACCCCGGGCCGGGGAGCTGTTTTTT. Protein sequence: CASSSIPRAGELFF.

This clonotype showed up just a few times. The chain is built from TRBV5-1 and TRBJ2-7, with 14 nucleotides matching TRBD2. The CDR3 has 18 residues. Looked up from germline, CDR1 is SGHRS and CDR2 is YFSETQ. The V gene end was trimmed by 1 base and the J gene end by 7 bases; junction bases not matched to a gene: 13. The CDR3 region has the DNA TGCGCCAGCAGCTTGTATGGGACTAGCGGGAGATCTTGGGAGGAGCAGTACTTC. This translates into CASSLYGTSGRSWEEQYF.

V and J are TRBV12-3 or TRBV12-4 and TRBJ2-5; 7 bases agree with TRBD2. The CDR3 has 17 amino acids. Trimming at V came to 1 base and at J to 5 bases, leaving 13 bases not matched to a gene. The CDR3 nucleotides are TGTGCCAGCAGTTTAGTGCTTTGGCCCGGGGGGTCGGAGACCCAGTACTTC. It specifies CASSLVLWPGGSETQYF.

This clonotype was recorded a few times. J is TRBJ1-2 and V is TRBV4-3; 9 nucleotides align to TRBD1. The germline V gene has CDR1 LGHNA and CDR2 YSLEER. This CDR3 is built from 20 residues. The V gene end was trimmed by 2 bases and the J gene end by 4 bases; junction bases not matched to a gene: 20. The CDR3 here is CASSQSFPGQGSRVSYGYTF. CDR3 nucleotide sequence: TGCGCCAGCAGCCAAAGTTTCCCGGGACAGGGATCAAGGGTGTCCTATGGCTACACCTTC.

This clonotype was observed a handful of times. This chain connects TRBV28 to TRBJ2-2; 9 positions match TRBD2. This CDR3 region has 15 residues. J lost 2 bases, V lost 7 bases, and 5 bases had no gene match. Germline loops: CDR1 MDHEN, CDR2 SYDVKM. The CDR3 DNA is TGTGCCAGCAATCTAGCGGGACCAAACACCGGGGAGCTGTTTTTT. As protein: CASNLAGPNTGELFF.

The sample holds many counts of this clonotype. The rearrangement joins TRBV15 to TRBJ2-5, with TRBD2 as a possible D gene (6 bases). V lost 3 bases and J lost 3, with 8 bases in between. The CDR3 is 13 amino acids. Germline V gives CDR1 LNHNV, CDR2 YYDKDF (reference sequence). As DNA, the CDR3 is TGTGCCACCAGCAGGTGGGGGGAAGAGACCCAGTACTTC. This translates into CATSRWGEETQYF. Full variable domain (missing parts from reference TRBV15 and TRBJ2-5): DAMVIQNPRYQVTQFGKPVTLSCSQTLNHNVMYWYQQKSSQAPKLLFHYYDKDFNNEADTPDNFQSRRPNTSFCFLDIRSPGLGDTAMYLCATSRWGEETQYFGPGTRLLVL.

The chain carries TRBV7-2 and TRBJ2-3; maybe TRBD2 (5 bases). The CDR3 has 16 amino acids. CDR1 and CDR2 from the germline V gene are SGHTA and FQGNSA. Between the trimmed V and J ends, which lost 5 bases and 3 bases, there was a span of 18 bases. The CDR3 reads CASSGREAAGTDTQYF. The CDR3 nucleotides are TGTGCCAGCAGCGGGCGCGAGGCGGCGGGTACAGATACGCAGTATTTT.

This chain uses TRBV5-5 with TRBJ1-4, with a weak D call TRBD1 (5 bases). The CDR3 extends over 13 amino acids. V was trimmed by 3 bases and J by 8 bases, leaving 11 bases between them. Germline CDR1 SGHKS, CDR2 YYEKEE (reference sequence). CDR3 nucleotides: TGTGCCAGCAGCTACAGGATAGTCGAAAAACTGTTTTTT. Translation gives CASSYRIVEKLFF.

This rearrangement joins TRBV28 to TRBJ2-3, with D tentatively TRBD1 (5 bases). Per germline, CDR1 MDHEN and CDR2 SYDVKM. The CDR3 contains 17 residues. V was trimmed by 8 bases and J by 1 base, leaving 22 bases between them. The CDR3, as DNA: TGTGCCAGCGGACCCAGCCTACGGACAACCCGCACAGATACGCAGTATTTT. Amino acid sequence: CASGPSLRTTRTDTQYF.

This clonotype was detected only a few times. This chain connects TRBV27 to TRBJ1-2; D perhaps matches TRBD1 (6 bases). Germline CDR1 is MNHEY and CDR2 is SMNVEV (reference sequence). This CDR3 region has 15 residues. V dropped 5 bases and J dropped 3 bases, with 16 bases sitting between them. In DNA, the CDR3 is TGTGCCAGCAGTCGCTCGGGGGGCGCCGACTATGGCTACACCTTC. Translation: CASSRSGGADYGYTF.

This chain links TRBV6-6 with TRBJ2-2; the match to TRBD1 covers 8 bases. Germline lookup yields CDR1 MNHNY and CDR2 SVGAGI (reference sequence). J gave up 5 bases and V 6 bases, and 11 bases lay outside the gene matches. The CDR3 is made up of 16 amino acids. Here the CDR3 reads CASRMRDRRTTGELFF. In nucleotides, the CDR3 is TGTGCCAGCAGAATGAGGGACAGGCGAACAACCGGGGAGCTGTTTTTT.

V usage is TRBV7-9 and J usage is TRBJ2-5, with 7 bases lining up with TRBD1. The last part of the DNA fits TRBJ2-7 better; the J call may be wrong. Germline CDR1 and CDR2: SEHNR and FQNEAQ (reference sequence). The CDR3 loop spans 15 amino acids. The CDR3 DNA follows: TGTGCCAGCAGCTTAGAATCGCAGGGGGCCTACGAGCAGTACTTC. It translates to CASSLESQGAYEQYF.

The chain joins TRBV11-2 to TRBJ2-2; 12 bases match TRBD1. CDR3 size: 20 residues. Trimming at V came to 3 bases and at J to 4 bases, leaving 15 bases not matched to a gene. Germline assignment: CDR1 SGHAT and CDR2 FQNNGV. The CDR3 loop is CASSFFRDRGPNFVTGELFF. For the CDR3, the DNA is TGTGCCAGCAGCTTCTTCCGGGACAGGGGGCCAAATTTCGTCACCGGGGAGCTGTTTTTT.

The gene calls are TRBV6-2 or TRBV6-3 and TRBJ1-1; TRBD1 matches at 8 bases. The CDR3 has 15 residues. The V gene end was trimmed by 6 bases and the J gene end by 0 bases; junction bases not matched to a gene: 6. CDR1 is MNHEY and CDR2 is SVGEGT in the germline V gene. CDR3 in amino acids: CASRRQGPLNTEAFF. CDR3 coding DNA: TGTGCCAGCAGACGACAGGGGCCCTTGAACACTGAAGCTTTCTTT.

This clonotype has just a few counts. The rearrangement joins TRBV6-2 or TRBV6-3 to TRBJ2-5; D could derive from TRBD1 or TRBD2 (5 bases each). The end of the DNA is better explained by TRBJ2-7, so the J call may be wrong. CDR3 length: 13 amino acids. Germline V gene sequence: CDR1 MNHEY, CDR2 SVGEGT. CDR3 sequence (DNA): TGTGCCAGCCTCCCGAGGGGTCACTACGAGCAGTACTTC. Translated: CASLPRGHYEQYF.

This clonotype was observed many times. J is TRBJ2-5 and V is TRBV28; TRBD1 aligns across 7 bases. The CDR3 totals 14 residues. CDR1 and CDR2 (germline): MDHEN, SYDVKM. Trimming at V came to 7 bases and at J to 5 bases, leaving 10 bases not matched to a gene. The CDR3 spells CASTLTGLGETQYF. The CDR3 DNA reads TGTGCCAGCACCCTGACAGGGCTCGGGGAGACCCAGTACTTC.

This clonotype showed up many times. This chain joins TRBV12-3 or TRBV12-4 and TRBJ2-5; a weak D match, TRBD2 (5 bases). CDR3 size: 15 residues. V was pared by 3 bases and J by 5 bases, with 16 bases between. The CDR3 DNA reads TGTGCCAGCAGTTTTTCTGCTACCAAGCGGGAGACCCAGTACTTC. Amino acid sequence: CASSFSATKRETQYF.

This sequence joins TRBV7-9 and TRBJ1-1; tentatively, D is TRBD1 (5 bases). The V end lost 3 bases, the J end lost 1 base, and 9 bases lay between the germline ends. CDR3 size: 14 residues. Germline V gives CDR1 SEHNR, CDR2 FQNEAQ (reference sequence). The CDR3 DNA is TGTGCCAGCAGCTTTCGGGACGGGAACACTGAAGCTTTCTTT. This sequence encodes CASSFRDGNTEAFF.

This clonotype was found many times. This rearrangement joins TRBV7-9 to TRBJ2-7, with unresolved D. The CDR3 has 14 amino acids. Trimming left V 4 bases short and J 2 bases short, with 12 bases between. Germline CDR1 is SEHNR and CDR2 is FQNEAQ (reference sequence). CDR3 DNA: TGTGCCAGCAGCTCCAATGGGGTTCCCTACGAGCAGTACTTC. It translates to CASSSNGVPYEQYF. The full variable domain, in which reference TRBV7-9 and TRBJ2-7 provide the parts outside the CDR3, is DTGVSQNPRHKITKRGQNVTFRCDPISEHNRLYWYRQTLGQGPEFLTYFQNEAQLEKSRLLSDRFSAERPKGSFSTLEIQRTEQGDSAMYLCASSSNGVPYEQYFGPGTRLTVT.

This clonotype was detected ten times or more. The V and J genes are TRBV6-2 or TRBV6-3 and TRBJ2-7; 9 bases fit TRBD1. The CDR3 runs to 14 residues. Trimming removed 5 bases from V and 6 bases from J; junction bases left unmatched: 8. The germline V gene encodes CDR1 MNHEY and CDR2 SVGEGT. The CDR3 spells CASSPPGQGSEQYF. The CDR3, as DNA: TGTGCCAGCAGTCCGCCGGGACAGGGTTCCGAGCAGTACTTC.

With respect to this clonotype: The junction does not match germline at one end; this may be a read error. V and J are TRBV7-7 and TRBJ2-5; 11 bases align to TRBD1. CDR1 and CDR2 from the germline V gene are SSHAT and FNYEAQ (reference sequence). This CDR3 region has 19 residues. The CDR3 here is CASSLEKDRGLLFQETQYF. Written as DNA, the CDR3 is TGTGCTAGCAGCTTAGAAAAGGACAGGGGGCTTCTATTCCAAGAGACCCAGTACTTC.

J is TRBJ2-7 and V is TRBV5-6; D not certain. The CDR3 covers 17 residues. Germline loops: CDR1 SGHDT, CDR2 YYEEEE. Trimming shortened V by 1 base and J by 2 bases, and 19 bases separated the two germline ends. CDR3 loop: CASSLNAGPYLAYEQYF. CDR3 bases: TGTGCCAGCAGCTTGAACGCCGGTCCTTACCTGGCCTACGAGCAGTACTTC.

This chain joins TRBV7-8 and TRBJ1-1; D is undetermined. Trimming cost V 5 bases and J 6 bases, with 10 bases left between them. The CDR3 is 12 residues long. The V gene's germline CDR1 is SGHVS and CDR2 FQNEAQ. The CDR3 DNA is TGTGCCAGCAGCCGAATGGCAGCTGAAGCTTTCTTT. It translates to CASSRMAAEAFF.